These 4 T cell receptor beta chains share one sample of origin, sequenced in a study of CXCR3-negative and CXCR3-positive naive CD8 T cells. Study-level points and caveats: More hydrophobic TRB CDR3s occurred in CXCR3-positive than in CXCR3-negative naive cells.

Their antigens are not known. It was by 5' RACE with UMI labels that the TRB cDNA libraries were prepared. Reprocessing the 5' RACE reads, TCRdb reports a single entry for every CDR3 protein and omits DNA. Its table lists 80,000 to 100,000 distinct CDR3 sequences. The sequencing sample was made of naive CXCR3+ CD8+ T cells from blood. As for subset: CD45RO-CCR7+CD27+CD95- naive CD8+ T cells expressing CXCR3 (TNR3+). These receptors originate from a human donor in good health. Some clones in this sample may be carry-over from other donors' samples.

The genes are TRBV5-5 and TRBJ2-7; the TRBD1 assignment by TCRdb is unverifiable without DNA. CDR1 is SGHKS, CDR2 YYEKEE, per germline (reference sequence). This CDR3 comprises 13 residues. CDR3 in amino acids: CASSLWTAYEQYF.

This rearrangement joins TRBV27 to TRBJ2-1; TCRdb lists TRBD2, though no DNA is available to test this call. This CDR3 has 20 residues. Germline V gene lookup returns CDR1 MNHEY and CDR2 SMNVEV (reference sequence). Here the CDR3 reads CASTAAPPGLARSSYNEQFF.

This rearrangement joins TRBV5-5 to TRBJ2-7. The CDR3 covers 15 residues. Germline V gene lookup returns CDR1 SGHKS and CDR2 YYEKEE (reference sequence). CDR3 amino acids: CASSFSYVPSYEQYF. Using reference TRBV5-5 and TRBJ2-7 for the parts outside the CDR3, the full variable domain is DAGVTQSPTHLIKTRGQQVTLRCSPISGHKSVSWYQQVLGQGPQFIFQYYEKEERGRGNFPDRFSARQFPNYSSELNVNALLLGDSALYLCASSFSYVPSYEQYFGPGTRLTVT.

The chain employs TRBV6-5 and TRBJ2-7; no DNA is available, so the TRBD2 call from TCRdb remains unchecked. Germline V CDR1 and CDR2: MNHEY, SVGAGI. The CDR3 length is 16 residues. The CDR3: CASSSQGPNQEGEQYF.